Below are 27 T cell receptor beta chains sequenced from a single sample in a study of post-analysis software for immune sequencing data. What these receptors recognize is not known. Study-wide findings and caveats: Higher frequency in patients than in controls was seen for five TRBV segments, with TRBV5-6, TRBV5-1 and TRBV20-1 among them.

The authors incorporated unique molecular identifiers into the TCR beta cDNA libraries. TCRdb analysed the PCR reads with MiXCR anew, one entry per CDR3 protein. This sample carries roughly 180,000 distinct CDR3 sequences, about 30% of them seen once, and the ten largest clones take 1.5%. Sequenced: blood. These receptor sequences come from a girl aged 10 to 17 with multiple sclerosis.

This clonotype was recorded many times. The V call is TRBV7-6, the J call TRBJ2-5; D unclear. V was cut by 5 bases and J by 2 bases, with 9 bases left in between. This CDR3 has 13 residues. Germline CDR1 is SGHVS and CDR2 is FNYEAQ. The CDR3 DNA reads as TGTGCCAGCAGCCCCTCCCATCAAGAGACCCAGTACTTC. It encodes CASSPSHQETQYF.

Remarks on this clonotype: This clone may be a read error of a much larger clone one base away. The CDR3 bases are TGCGCCAGGGGGGGCGGTATCTACGAGCAGTACTTC. Translation: CARGGGIYEQYF. V is TRBV10-1 and J is TRBJ2-4; tentatively, D is TRBD1 or TRBD2 (6 bases each). The end of the DNA is better explained by TRBJ2-7, so the J call may be wrong. This CDR3 is 12 amino acids long. Germline loops: CDR1 WNHNN, CDR2 SYGVQD (reference sequence).

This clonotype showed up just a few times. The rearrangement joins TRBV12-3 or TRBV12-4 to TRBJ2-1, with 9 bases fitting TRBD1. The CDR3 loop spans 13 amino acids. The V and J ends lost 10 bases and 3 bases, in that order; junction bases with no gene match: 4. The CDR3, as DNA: TGTGCCACCGGGACAGGGCACTACAATGAGCAGTTCTTC. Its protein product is CATGTGHYNEQFF.

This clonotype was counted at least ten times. CDR3 protein: CSARDRRLGTDTQYF. The CDR3 DNA reads as TGCAGTGCTAGAGATCGGAGACTAGGGACAGATACGCAGTATTTT. The V and J genes are TRBV20-1 and TRBJ2-3, with D possibly matching TRBD2 (6 bases). The CDR3 runs to 15 residues. Looked up from germline, CDR1 is DFQATT and CDR2 is SNEGSKA (reference sequence). V was shortened by 0 bases and J by 3 bases, with 13 bases between the two germline ends.

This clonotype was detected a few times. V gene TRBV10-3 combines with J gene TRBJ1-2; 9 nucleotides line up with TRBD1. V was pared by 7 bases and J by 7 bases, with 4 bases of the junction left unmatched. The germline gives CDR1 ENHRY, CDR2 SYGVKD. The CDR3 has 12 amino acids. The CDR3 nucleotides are TGTGCCATCACACAGGGGGCGGGTGGCTACACCTTC. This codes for CAITQGAGGYTF.

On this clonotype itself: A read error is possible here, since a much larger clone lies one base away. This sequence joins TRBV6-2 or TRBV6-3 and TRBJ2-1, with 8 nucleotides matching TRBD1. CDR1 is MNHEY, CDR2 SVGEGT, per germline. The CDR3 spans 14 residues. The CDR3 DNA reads TGTGCCCGCAGTGACCGACAGGGGTACAATGAGCAGTTCTTC. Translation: CARSDRQGYNEQFF.

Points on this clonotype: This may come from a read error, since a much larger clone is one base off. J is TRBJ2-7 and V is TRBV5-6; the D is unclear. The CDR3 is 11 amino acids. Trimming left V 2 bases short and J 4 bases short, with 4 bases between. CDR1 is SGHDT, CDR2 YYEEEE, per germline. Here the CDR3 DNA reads TGTGCCAGCAGCTTTATGTACGAGCAGTACTTC. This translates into CASSFMYEQYF.

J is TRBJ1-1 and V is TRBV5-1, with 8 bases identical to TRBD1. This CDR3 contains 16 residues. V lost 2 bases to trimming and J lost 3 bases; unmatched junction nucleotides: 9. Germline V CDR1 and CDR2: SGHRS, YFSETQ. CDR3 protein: CASSLKGTGGYTEAFF. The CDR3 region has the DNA TGCGCCAGCAGCTTAAAAGGAACAGGGGGGTACACTGAAGCTTTCTTT.

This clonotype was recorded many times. The CDR3 sequence is CASSLSWGETQYF. The CDR3 DNA sequence: TGTGCCAGCAGTTTATCGTGGGGAGAGACCCAGTACTTC. This chain connects TRBV27 to TRBJ2-5; no reliable D call. The CDR3 contains 13 residues. Germline CDR1 MNHEY, CDR2 SMNVEV (reference sequence). Between the trimmed V and J ends, which lost 0 bases and 4 bases, there was a span of 6 bases.

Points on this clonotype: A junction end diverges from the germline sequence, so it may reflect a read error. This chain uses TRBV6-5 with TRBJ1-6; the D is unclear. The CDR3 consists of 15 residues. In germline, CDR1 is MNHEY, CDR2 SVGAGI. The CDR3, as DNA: TGTGCCAGCAGACTCCCCGACGGTGGTAATCCACCCCTCCACTTT. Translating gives CASRLPDGGNPPLHF.

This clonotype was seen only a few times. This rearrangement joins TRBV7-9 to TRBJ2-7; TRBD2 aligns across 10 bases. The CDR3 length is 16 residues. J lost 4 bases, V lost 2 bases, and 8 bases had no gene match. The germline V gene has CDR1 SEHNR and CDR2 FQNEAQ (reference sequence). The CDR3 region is CASSLSGRAEGYEQYF. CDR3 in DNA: TGTGCCAGCAGCTTAAGCGGGAGGGCCGAGGGTTACGAGCAGTACTTC.

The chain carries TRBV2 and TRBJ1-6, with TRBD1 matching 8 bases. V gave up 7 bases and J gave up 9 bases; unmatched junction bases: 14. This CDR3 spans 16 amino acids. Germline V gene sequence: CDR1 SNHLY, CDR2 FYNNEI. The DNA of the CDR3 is TGTGCCAGCATCAGGACAGGGACTGGAATACCTTCACCCCTCCACTTT. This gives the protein CASIRTGTGIPSPLHF.

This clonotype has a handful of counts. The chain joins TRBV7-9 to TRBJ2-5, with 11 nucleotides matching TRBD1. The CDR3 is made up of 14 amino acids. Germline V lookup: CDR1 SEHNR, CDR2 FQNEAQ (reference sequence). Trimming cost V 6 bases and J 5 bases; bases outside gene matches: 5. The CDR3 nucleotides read TGTGCCAGCAGAGGACAGGGGGCGGAGGAGACCCAGTACTTC. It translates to CASRGQGAEETQYF.

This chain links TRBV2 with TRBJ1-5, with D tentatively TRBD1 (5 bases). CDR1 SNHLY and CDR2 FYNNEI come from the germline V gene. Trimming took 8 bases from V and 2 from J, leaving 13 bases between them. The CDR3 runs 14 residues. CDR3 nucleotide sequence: TGTGCCAGCCAAGGGGATTGGGGCAATCAGCCCCAGCATTTT. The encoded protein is CASQGDWGNQPQHF.

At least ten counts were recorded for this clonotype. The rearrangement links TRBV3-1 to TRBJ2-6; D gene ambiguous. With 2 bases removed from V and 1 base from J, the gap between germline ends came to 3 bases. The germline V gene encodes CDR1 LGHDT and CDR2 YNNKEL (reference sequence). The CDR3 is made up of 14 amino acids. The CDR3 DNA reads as TGTGCCAGCAGCCAAAATTCTGGGGCCAACGTCCTGACTTTC. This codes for CASSQNSGANVLTF.

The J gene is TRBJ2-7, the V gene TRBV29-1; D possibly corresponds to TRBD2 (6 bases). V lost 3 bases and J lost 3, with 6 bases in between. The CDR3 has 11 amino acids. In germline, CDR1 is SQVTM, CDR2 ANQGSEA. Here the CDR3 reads CSVERDYEQYF. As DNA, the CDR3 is TGCAGCGTTGAGCGGGACTACGAGCAGTACTTC.

The CDR3 nucleotides read TGTGCCAGCAGGGGGGGGGGAAAGGGTAATCAGCCCCAGCATTTT. Residues: CASRGGGKGNQPQHF. J is TRBJ1-5 and V is TRBV6-1; tentative D call: TRBD1 (5 bases). The length of the CDR3 is 15 residues. The V gene lost 6 bases and the J gene lost 4 bases, with 16 bases spanning the gap. In germline, CDR1 is MNHNS, CDR2 SASEGT.

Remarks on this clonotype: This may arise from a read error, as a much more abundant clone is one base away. The CDR3 loop is CASSQRDTQYF. The CDR3 DNA is TGTGCCAGCAGCCAAAGGGATACGCAGTATTTT. The genes are TRBV3-1 and TRBJ2-3; D call uncertain. The V and J ends lost 2 bases and 6 bases respectively, with 3 bases between them. The CDR3 loop spans 11 amino acids. Germline CDR1 LGHDT, CDR2 YNNKEL (reference sequence).

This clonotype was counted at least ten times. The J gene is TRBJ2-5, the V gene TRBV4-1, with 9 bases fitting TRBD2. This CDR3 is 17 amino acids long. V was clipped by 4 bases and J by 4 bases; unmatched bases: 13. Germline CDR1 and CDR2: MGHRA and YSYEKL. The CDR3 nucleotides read TGCGCCAGCAGCCTCCAAGCGGGGGGCCCCGAGGGAGAGACCCAGTACTTC. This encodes CASSLQAGGPEGETQYF.

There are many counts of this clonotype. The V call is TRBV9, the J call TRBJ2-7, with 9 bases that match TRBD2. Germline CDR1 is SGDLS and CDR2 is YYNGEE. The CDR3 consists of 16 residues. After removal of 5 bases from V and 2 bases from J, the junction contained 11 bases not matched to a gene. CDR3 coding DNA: TGTGCCAGCAGGCGGGGGGGTAGCGTGATAACCTACGAGCAGTACTTC. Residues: CASRRGGSVITYEQYF.

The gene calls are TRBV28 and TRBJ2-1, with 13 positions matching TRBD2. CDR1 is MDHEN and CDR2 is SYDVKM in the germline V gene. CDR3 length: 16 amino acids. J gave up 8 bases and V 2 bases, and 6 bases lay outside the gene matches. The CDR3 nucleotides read TGTGCCAGCAGTTTAGGACTAGCGGGAGCGTCGGATGAGCAGTTCTTC. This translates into CASSLGLAGASDEQFF.

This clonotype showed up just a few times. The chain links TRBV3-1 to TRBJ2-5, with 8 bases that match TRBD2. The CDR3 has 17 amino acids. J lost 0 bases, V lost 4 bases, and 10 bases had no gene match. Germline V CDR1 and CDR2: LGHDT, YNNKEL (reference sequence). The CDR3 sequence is CASSRGTRSLYQETQYF. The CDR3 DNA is TGTGCCAGCAGCCGCGGGACTAGAAGCTTGTACCAAGAGACCCAGTACTTC.

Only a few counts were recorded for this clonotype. This CDR3 is CSATTGQGGSYNEQFF. The CDR3 DNA is TGCAGTGCCACGACCGGACAGGGAGGATCCTACAATGAGCAGTTCTTC. This rearrangement joins TRBV20-1 to TRBJ2-1; 8 nucleotides align to TRBD1. The CDR3 covers 16 residues. Trimming took 6 bases from V and 1 from J; bases not matched to a gene: 11. Germline V lookup: CDR1 DFQATT, CDR2 SNEGSKA (reference sequence).

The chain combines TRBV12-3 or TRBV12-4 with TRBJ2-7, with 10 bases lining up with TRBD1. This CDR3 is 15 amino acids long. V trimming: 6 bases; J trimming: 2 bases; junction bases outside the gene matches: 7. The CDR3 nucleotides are TGTGCCAGCAGCCGTTGGGACAGGGGCGCCTACGAGCAGTACTTC. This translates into CASSRWDRGAYEQYF.

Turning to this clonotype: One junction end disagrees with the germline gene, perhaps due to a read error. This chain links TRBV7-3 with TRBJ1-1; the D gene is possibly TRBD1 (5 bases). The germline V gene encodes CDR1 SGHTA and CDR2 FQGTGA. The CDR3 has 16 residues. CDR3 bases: TGCGCCAGCAGCTTAAATCCCACCGGGGGGTACACTGAAGCTTTCTTT. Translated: CASSLNPTGGYTEAFF.

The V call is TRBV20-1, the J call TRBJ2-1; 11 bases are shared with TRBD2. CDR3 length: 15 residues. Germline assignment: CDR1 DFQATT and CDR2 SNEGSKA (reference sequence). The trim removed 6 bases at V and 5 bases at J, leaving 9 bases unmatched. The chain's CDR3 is CSAFTTSGKNNEQFF. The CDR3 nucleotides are TGCAGTGCCTTCACGACTAGCGGGAAAAACAATGAGCAGTTCTTC.

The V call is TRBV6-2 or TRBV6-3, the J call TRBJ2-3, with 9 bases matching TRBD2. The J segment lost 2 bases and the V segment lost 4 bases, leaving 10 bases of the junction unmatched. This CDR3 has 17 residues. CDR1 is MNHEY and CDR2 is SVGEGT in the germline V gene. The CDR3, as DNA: TGTGCCAGCAGTTTTTCCGGGACTAGCATTTCCACAGATACGCAGTATTTT. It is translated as CASSFSGTSISTDTQYF.